Listed below are T cell receptor beta chains from one sample, sequenced in a study of blood T cell repertoires in COVID-19. The repertoire was sequenced with immunoSEQ multiplex PCR; TCRdb's copy has only in-frame clones and lacks some. Of about 150,000 clones listed, approximately 80% are singletons. The sample taken for sequencing was peripheral blood. The receptor set was obtained from a man aged 55 to 70 with active or convalescent COVID-19. Both conserved end residues are part of each CDR3. A D gene is named only where the DNA matches it firmly. Clone size is given for some rows only: seen once, a few or many times, or a class if the clone is expanded.

J	V	D	size	CDR3	DNA
TRBJ2-1	TRBV10-3	TRBD2	NA	CAISALAGTSYNEQFF	TGTGCCATCAGTGCACTAGCGGGAACCTCCTACAATGAGCAGTTCTTC
TRBJ2-5	TRBV19	NA	NA	CASSPALQGLGTQYF	TGTGCCAGTAGTCCCGCCCTACAGGGTCTTGGGACCCAGTACTTC
TRBJ1-3	TRBV5-1	NA	NA	CASSADRSRSGNTIYF	TGCGCCAGCAGCGCAGACCGGTCGAGGTCTGGAAACACCATATATTTT
TRBJ2-7	TRBV6-6	TRBD2	few	CASGQAGSSYEQYF	TGTGCCTCCGGGCAAGCGGGAAGCTCCTACGAGCAGTACTTC
TRBJ2-5	TRBV2	TRBD2	NA	CARAISGRYETQYF	TGTGCCAGGGCAATTAGCGGGAGGTACGAGACCCAGTACTTC
TRBJ2-3	TRBV6-6	NA	NA	CASSSGSTDTQYF	TGTGCCAGCAGTTCCGGGAGCACAGATACGCAGTATTTT
TRBJ2-7	TRBV18	NA	NA	CASSEQQSGLKQYF	TGTGCCAGCTCCGAACAGCAATCCGGCCTCAAGCAGTACTTC
TRBJ1-6	TRBV2	TRBD1	NA	CASRVDRGNNSPLHF	TGTGCCAGCAGAGTGGACAGGGGTAATAATTCACCCCTCCACTTT
TRBJ1-5	TRBV3-1/TRBV3-2	NA	NA	CASSQGTGYQPQHF	TGTGCCAGCAGCCAAGGTACGGGGTATCAGCCCCAGCATTTT
TRBJ1-5	TRBV21-1	NA	NA	CASSKAQGTEGMVGGNQPQHF	TGTGCCAGCAGCAAAGCGCAAGGGACAGAGGGAATGGTCGGTGGCAATCAGCCCCAGCATTTT
TRBJ2-3	TRBV19	NA	NA	CASSPWGEDTQYF	TGTGCCAGTAGCCCTTGGGGGGAGGATACGCAGTATTTT
TRBJ1-1	TRBV19	TRBD1	few	CASSIGGTGGAEAFF	TGTGCCAGTAGTATAGGCGGGACAGGGGGCGCGGAAGCTTTCTTT
TRBJ2-2	TRBV19	TRBD1	NA	CASSKGAGVNTGELFF	TGTGCCAGTTCTAAGGGGGCAGGGGTAAACACCGGGGAGCTGTTTTTT
TRBJ2-2	TRBV2	NA	NA	CATQINTGELFF	TGTGCCACACAGATTAACACCGGGGAGCTGTTTTTT
TRBJ2-1	TRBV27	TRBD1	NA	CASTSAGPTGTGSYNEQFF	TGTGCCAGCACCTCCGCAGGACCTACCGGGACAGGGTCCTACAATGAGCAGTTCTTC
TRBJ1-2	TRBV10-3	NA	NA	CAITGQGGYTF	TGTGCCATTACAGGGCAGGGTGGCTACACCTTC
TRBJ2-1	TRBV19	NA	NA	CASSIVRAPYNEQFF	TGTGCCAGTAGTATAGTGCGGGCGCCCTACAATGAGCAGTTCTTC
TRBJ1-2	TRBV5-4	NA	NA	CASSPEVGASNYGYTF	TGTGCCAGCAGCCCGGAAGTTGGGGCATCGAACTATGGCTACACCTTC
TRBJ2-3	TRBV7-3	NA	NA	CASSLQGADTQYF	TGTGCCAGCAGCCTACAGGGCGCAGATACGCAGTATTTT